This TCR beta chain was captured in a study of T cell repertoires in cytomegalovirus infection. Overall study context: Selected CMV epitopes included recently identified HLA-C-restricted ones as well as well-studied HLA-B-restricted ones.

To note about this clonotype: Its cognate antigen is unknown.

V was cut by 3 bases and J by 5 bases, with 13 bases left in between. CDR3 length equals 14 residues. Looked up from germline, CDR1 is SNHLY and CDR2 is FYNNEI. Overall study findings and caveats: HLA-C-restricted TCR beta clonotypes specific for CMV led the ex vivo response.

TCRdb recomputed calls from the reads with MiXCR, one row per CDR3 protein. In the table there are roughly 500,000 distinct CDR3 sequences, roughly a third of which are singletons. The material was cultured PBMCs, obtained from culture after CMV antigen stimulation. The rearrangement joins TRBV2 to TRBJ2-5; either TRBD1 or TRBD2 may fit D (5 bases each). The sequence was obtained from a human donor in good health (CMV status not recorded). Some clones in this sample may be carry-over from other donors' samples. For the CDR3, the DNA is TGTGCCAGCAGTGAGAGGGACGCCTGGGAGACCCAGTACTTC. Encoded protein: CASSERDAWETQYF. Drawing the rest from reference TRBV2 and TRBJ2-5, the complete variable domain is EPEVTQTPSHQVTQMGQEVILRCVPISNHLYFYWYRQILGQKVEFLVSFYNNEISEKSEIFDDQFSVERPDGSNFTLKIRSTKLEDSAMYFCASSERDAWETQYFGPGTRLLVL.